Listed below are T cell receptor beta chains from one sample, sequenced in a study of CD4 T cell repertoires in COVID-19. The repertoire was sequenced with immunoSEQ multiplex PCR; TCRdb's copy has only in-frame clones and lacks some. The sample lists approximately 8,400 clones; around 84% were seen once. The material was effector memory CD4+ T cells from blood, obtained before the COVID-19 pandemic. The source is a human donor who had COVID-19. Each CDR3 is given with its conserved first and last residue. D genes are given only for firm matches. Not every row has a clone size; where given, it reads once, few, many or a size class.

>13|TRBD1|TRBJ2-7|NA|TRBV9
TGTGCCAGCGCCATGAACCGGGACAGCGAGCAGTACTTC
CASAMNRDSEQYF
>14|TRBD2|TRBJ2-3|NA|TRBV6-5
TGTGCCAGCAATCGGGAGGGACGCACAGATACGCAGTATTTT
CASNREGRTDTQYF
>19|NA|TRBJ1-5|once|TRBV21-1
TGTGCCAGCAGCAAAGCGGAGGGGGGGACCCTACGAAGCAATCAGCCCCAGCATTTT
CASSKAEGGTLRSNQPQHF
>15|NA|TRBJ1-1|NA|TRBV7-2
TGTGCCAGCAGCTTAGGAGGCCAGCGGAACACTGAAGCTTTCTTT
CASSLGGQRNTEAFF
>15|TRBD1|TRBJ2-7|NA|TRBV7-2
TGTGCCAGCAGCTTAAAGGGGACAGGTTCCTACGAGCAGTACTTC
CASSLKGTGSYEQYF
>15|TRBD2|TRBJ2-7|NA|TRBV5-4
TGTGCCAGCAGACCGGGACTAGCGGAGGCCTACGAGCAGTACTTC
CASRPGLAEAYEQYF
>15|TRBD1|TRBJ2-1|NA|TRBV6-1
TGTGCCAGCAGGCCGGGACAGGCTAACTACAATGAGCAGTTCTTC
CASRPGQANYNEQFF
>18|TRBD2|TRBJ2-7|NA|TRBV6-1
TGTGCCAGCAGTGAATCCGGGGTGGTAGCGGGGGCGAACTACGAGCAGTACTTC
CASSESGVVAGANYEQYF
>15|TRBD1|TRBJ2-1|once|TRBV19
TGTGCCAGTAGTACCCGGGACAGGGTAAACAATGAGCAGTTCTTC
CASSTRDRVNNEQFF
>14|NA|TRBJ1-1|NA|TRBV11-2
TGTGCCAGCAGCCGTTTAGAGCAGGGAACTGAAGCTTTCTTT
CASSRLEQGTEAFF
>15|TRBD1|TRBJ1-5|NA|TRBV5-1
TGCGCCAGCAGGCTAACAGGGGAGAGCAATCAGCCCCAGCATTTT
CASRLTGESNQPQHF
>16|TRBD1|TRBJ2-1|NA|TRBV14
TGTGCCAGCAGCCGGTATGGACAGGGCTCCTACAATGAGCAGTTCTTC
CASSRYGQGSYNEQFF
>15|TRBD1|TRBJ2-5|NA|TRBV9
TGTGCCAGCAGCCTCGGGACAGGAGGACCCGAGACCCAGTACTTC
CASSLGTGGPETQYF
>13|NA|TRBJ2-7|NA|TRBV6-5
TGTGCCAGCAGTTACTCGGCCTCCTACGAGCAGTACTTC
CASSYSASYEQYF
>17|NA|TRBJ2-1|NA|TRBV11-2
TGTGCCAGCAGCTTAAATCCGAACCACGGGTCCTACAATGAGCAGTTCTTC
CASSLNPNHGSYNEQFF
>13|TRBD2|TRBJ2-7|few|TRBV6-6
TGTGCCAGCAGTTGGCGGGGGGGCGGCGAGCAGTACTTC
CASSWRGGGEQYF
>15|TRBD1|TRBJ2-7|NA|TRBV5-1
TGCGCCAGCAGCTTCGGCGGACAGGAGGTCTACGAGCAGTACTTC
CASSFGGQEVYEQYF
>14|NA|TRBJ1-2|NA|TRBV5-1
TGCGCCAGCAGCTTGGCACCGAGTAACTATGGCTACACCTTC
CASSLAPSNYGYTF